One sample yielded the 25 T cell receptor beta chains listed below, sequenced in a study of T-cell memory formation after mild COVID-19. In TCRdb, the 5' RACE reads were re-called with MiXCR into one record per CDR3 protein. Of 550,000 to 650,000 distinct CDR3 sequences detected, 17% appear once; the ten largest clones hold roughly 8%. Material: PBMCs or a T cell subset sorted from them (not recorded which). These TCRs come from an adult woman who had mild COVID-19 (a few samples of this study predate the infection). Cell type and time point are not known.

The V and J genes are TRBV5-1 and TRBJ2-5, with 9 bases matching TRBD1. Per the germline V gene, CDR1 is SGHRS and CDR2 is YFSETQ. V lost 3 bases and J lost 2; bases outside the gene matches: 5. This CDR3 is 15 amino acids long. DNA for the CDR3: TGCGCCAGCAGCTATCGGGGACAGGGTCAAGAGACCCAGTACTTC. It codes for CASSYRGQGQETQYF.

This clonotype has only a few counts. This rearrangement joins TRBV29-1 to TRBJ2-5, with TRBD1 matching over 7 bases. The length of the CDR3 is 13 residues. CDR1 is SQVTM and CDR2 is ANQGSEA in the germline V gene. J lost 0 bases, V lost 6 bases, and 4 bases had no gene match. The CDR3 region has the DNA TGCAGCGTGAAGGGACAGTACCAAGAGACCCAGTACTTC. Translating it yields CSVKGQYQETQYF.

The gene calls are TRBV5-1 and TRBJ2-1; 8 positions match TRBD2. Germline V gene data show CDR1 as SGHRS and CDR2 as YFSETQ. J gave up 8 bases and V 4 bases, and 11 bases lay outside the gene matches. The CDR3 totals 15 residues. The CDR3 coding sequence is TGCGCCAGCAGCCCGGGACTAGATGGGGGGGATGAGCAGTTCTTC. This gives the protein CASSPGLDGGDEQFF.

The table lists this clonotype with a few counts. The chain combines TRBV7-6 with TRBJ2-7; 7 bases align to TRBD2. The CDR3 consists of 17 residues. With 1 base clipped from V and 0 bases from J, the junction kept 9 bases outside the gene matches. Per the germline V gene, CDR1 is SGHVS and CDR2 is FNYEAQ. The CDR3 region is CASSLGQTGRTSYEQYF. The CDR3 DNA reads as TGTGCCAGCAGCTTAGGGCAAACCGGGAGGACCTCCTACGAGCAGTACTTC.

The gene calls are TRBV24-1 and TRBJ1-2; TRBD1 aligns across 7 bases. Germline trimming cut 4 bases from V and 4 bases from J; bases unmatched to any gene: 8. The CDR3 has 15 amino acids. Germline CDR1 is KGHDR and CDR2 is SFDVKD. CDR3 region: CATSDQNRGTYGYTF. CDR3 DNA: TGTGCCACCAGTGACCAGAACAGGGGTACCTATGGCTACACCTTC.

This clonotype was recorded a few times. The chain recombines TRBV25-1 with TRBJ1-1, with D unclear. V dropped 4 bases and J dropped 2 bases, with 11 bases sitting between them. This CDR3 is built from 14 residues. The germline CDR1 and CDR2 sequences are MGHDK and SYGVNS. Here the CDR3 DNA reads TGTGCCAGCAGTGGCTACGACGCCAACACTGAAGCTTTCTTT. This gives the protein CASSGYDANTEAFF. Full variable domain (rest looked up from reference TRBV25-1 and TRBJ1-1): EADIYQTPRYLVIGTGKKITLECSQTMGHDKMYWYQQDPGMELHLIHYSYGVNSTEKGDLSSESTVSRIRTEHFPLTLESARPSHTSQYLCASSGYDANTEAFFGQGTRLTVV.

The chain carries TRBV29-1 and TRBJ2-3, with 11 bases lining up with TRBD2. V lost 2 bases to trimming and J lost 7 bases; unmatched junction nucleotides: 8. This CDR3 has 15 amino acids. The germline gives CDR1 SQVTM, CDR2 ANQGSEA. The CDR3 nucleotides read TGCAGCGTTGAACCCCCACTAGCGGGAGAATATACGCAGTATTTT. Amino acid sequence: CSVEPPLAGEYTQYF.

The chain combines TRBV4-1 with TRBJ1-2; TRBD1 matches 9 bases. Germline CDR1 and CDR2: MGHRA and YSYEKL. V trimming: 0 bases; J trimming: 5 bases; junction bases outside the gene matches: 4. The CDR3 runs 15 residues. This chain's CDR3 is CASSQDPGTGYGYTF. Here the CDR3 DNA reads TGCGCCAGCAGCCAAGATCCCGGGACAGGGTATGGCTACACCTTC.

The chain uses TRBV12-3 or TRBV12-4 and TRBJ1-4; 10 positions match TRBD1. V shed 5 bases, J shed 5 bases, and the junction held 5 bases outside the gene matches. This CDR3 has 15 residues. The DNA of the CDR3 is TGTGCCAGCAGTATTACGGGACAGGGGAATGAAAAACTGTTTTTT. It translates to CASSITGQGNEKLFF.

Only a few counts were recorded for this clonotype. This chain joins TRBV15 and TRBJ2-5; D perhaps matches TRBD1 (6 bases). From germline, CDR1 is LNHNV and CDR2 YYDKDF (reference sequence). The CDR3 is made up of 13 amino acids. V lost 5 bases, J lost 4 bases, and 11 bases lay in between. The CDR3 bases are TGTGCCACCAGCGAGACAGGTGTAGAGACCCAGTACTTC. It specifies CATSETGVETQYF.

There are many counts of this clonotype. The chain joins TRBV7-2 to TRBJ2-2; D unclear. This CDR3 contains 15 residues. V shed 5 bases and J shed 5 bases, with 15 bases lying between them. CDR1 is SGHTA and CDR2 is FQGNSA in the germline V gene. The CDR3 region has the DNA TGTGCCAGCAGCCCCCACCCGGGTCAAACCGGGGAGCTGTTTTTT. Amino acid sequence: CASSPHPGQTGELFF. The variable domain in full, completed from reference TRBV7-2 and TRBJ2-2, reads GAGVSQSPSNKVTEKGKDVELRCDPISGHTALYWYRQSLGQGLEFLIYFQGNSAPDKSGLPSDRFSAERTGGSVSTLTIQRTQQEDSAVYLCASSPHPGQTGELFFGEGSRLTVL.

The chain carries TRBV2 and TRBJ2-1, with D perhaps TRBD1 (6 bases). The CDR3 consists of 11 residues. The V end was cut by 10 bases, the J end by 7 bases, with 11 bases between. The germline gives CDR1 SNHLY, CDR2 FYNNEI. The CDR3: CANTRGNEQFF. The CDR3 DNA follows: TGTGCCAACACCAGGGGAAATGAGCAGTTCTTC.

V is TRBV15 and J is TRBJ2-6; no firm D call. Germline V gene data show CDR1 as LNHNV and CDR2 as YYDKDF (reference sequence). V dropped 3 bases and J dropped 2 bases, with 20 bases sitting between them. CDR3 length: 19 amino acids. The CDR3 sequence: CATSRAGPVRSPGANVLTF. The DNA for the CDR3 is TGTGCCACCAGCAGGGCCGGCCCCGTGCGTTCGCCTGGGGCCAACGTCCTGACTTTC. Combining the CDR3 with reference TRBV15 and TRBJ2-6 gives the whole variable domain DAMVIQNPRYQVTQFGKPVTLSCSQTLNHNVMYWYQQKSSQAPKLLFHYYDKDFNNEADTPDNFQSRRPNTSFCFLDIRSPGLGDTAMYLCATSRAGPVRSPGANVLTFGAGSRLTVL.

Only a few counts were recorded for this clonotype. J is TRBJ1-1 and V is TRBV19; D gene unclear. This CDR3 comprises 14 residues. In germline, CDR1 is LNHDA, CDR2 SQIVND (reference sequence). The V and J ends lost 4 bases and 4 bases respectively, with 13 bases between them. The CDR3 region is CASSTGRPTTEAFF. In DNA, the CDR3 is TGTGCCAGTAGTACGGGGAGACCTACCACTGAAGCTTTCTTT.

This clonotype occurred a few times. The V call is TRBV5-4, the J call TRBJ2-7; 7 nucleotides align to TRBD2. Germline V gene sequence: CDR1 SGHNT, CDR2 YYREEE (reference sequence). Unmatched junction bases numbered 9, after V lost 0 bases and J lost 0 bases. The CDR3 runs to 17 residues. CDR3 sequence reads: CASSLDPSGLSSYEQYF. The CDR3, as DNA: TGTGCCAGCAGCTTGGATCCTAGCGGTTTAAGCTCCTACGAGCAGTACTTC.

In its sample, this clonotype was seen many times. J is TRBJ1-2 and V is TRBV5-1; 8 bases match TRBD1. The CDR3 runs 15 residues. CDR1 SGHRS and CDR2 YFSETQ come from the germline V gene. Trimming at V came to 4 bases and at J to 4 bases, leaving 9 bases not matched to a gene. For the CDR3, the DNA is TGCGCCAGCAGCAGAAAATCAGGGGGCGCCTATGGCTACACCTTC. Translation gives CASSRKSGGAYGYTF.

The chain couples TRBV3-1 to TRBJ2-4, with 11 bases that match TRBD1. The CDR3 runs to 14 residues. J was trimmed by 8 bases and V by 6 bases; bases with no gene match: 6. Germline V gene data show CDR1 as LGHDT and CDR2 as YNNKEL (reference sequence). This CDR3 reads CASSLGTGGDIQYF. In DNA form, the CDR3 reads TGTGCCAGCAGTCTTGGGACAGGGGGAGACATTCAGTACTTC.

This clonotype was observed a handful of times. J is TRBJ1-2 and V is TRBV12-3 or TRBV12-4; TRBD1 aligns across 7 bases. The CDR3 loop spans 14 amino acids. Trimming cost V 2 bases and J 11 bases; bases outside gene matches: 11. The CDR3 DNA is TGTGCCAGCAGTTTAACCAGGGGGTTAATGGGATACACCTTC. Amino acids: CASSLTRGLMGYTF.

The chain employs TRBV2 and TRBJ2-7; D is unclear. Per germline, CDR1 SNHLY and CDR2 FYNNEI. Trimming removed 2 bases at V and 2 bases at J, with 16 bases between. This CDR3 has 16 amino acids. The CDR3 bases are TGTGCCAGCAGTGAAAGGGCCCGGAACTGGACCTACGAGCAGTACTTC. Translation: CASSERARNWTYEQYF.

The V call is TRBV19, the J call TRBJ2-7; 8 positions match TRBD2. Germline V lookup: CDR1 LNHDA, CDR2 SQIVND (reference sequence). The CDR3 extends over 14 amino acids. Unmatched junction bases numbered 5, after V lost 3 bases and J lost 4 bases. The DNA for the CDR3 is TGTGCCAGTAGTATTACTAGCGGAAAATACGAGCAGTACTTC. Translated, it gives CASSITSGKYEQYF.

This chain connects TRBV24-1 to TRBJ2-3; no clear D gene. Germline lookup yields CDR1 KGHDR and CDR2 SFDVKD. Trimming left V 8 bases short and J 2 bases short, with 10 bases between. The CDR3 length is 13 residues. The CDR3 is CATTHTNTDTQYF. Written as DNA, the CDR3 is TGTGCCACCACCCACACCAACACAGATACGCAGTATTTT.

This clonotype showed up just a few times. The chain carries TRBV6-1 and TRBJ2-3; D may be TRBD1 or TRBD2 (6 bases each). CDR1 and CDR2 from the germline V gene are MNHNS and SASEGT. There are 16 residues in the CDR3. Trimming shortened V by 0 bases and J by 0 bases, and 10 bases separated the two germline ends. The CDR3 DNA is TGTGCCAGCAGTGAAGCATGGGGGGCTAGCACAGATACGCAGTATTTT. Protein sequence: CASSEAWGASTDTQYF.

This clonotype occurred a few times. The chain is built from TRBV19 and TRBJ2-2; no firm D call. Trimming shortened V by 5 bases and J by 6 bases, and 7 bases separated the two germline ends. Looked up from germline, CDR1 is LNHDA and CDR2 is SQIVND (reference sequence). The CDR3 covers 12 residues. The CDR3 loop is CASSGRPGELFF. The CDR3, as DNA: TGTGCCAGTAGTGGTCGTCCCGGGGAGCTGTTTTTT.

V gene TRBV6-4 combines with J gene TRBJ2-7; TRBD1 aligns across 8 bases. Germline lookup yields CDR1 MRHNA and CDR2 SNTAGT. CDR3 length: 14 amino acids. Trimming took 6 bases from V and 3 from J; bases not matched to a gene: 7. The CDR3 protein is CASSPTGGHYEQYF. DNA of the CDR3: TGTGCCAGCAGCCCCACAGGGGGACACTACGAGCAGTACTTC.

This clonotype was counted a few times. Written as DNA, the CDR3 is TGTGCCAGCAGCACCCGGGGACTAGATAGAGAGACCCAGTACTTC. This codes for CASSTRGLDRETQYF. The chain uses TRBV7-2 and TRBJ2-5; 8 bases fit TRBD2. The J segment lost 4 bases and the V segment lost 5 bases, leaving 9 bases of the junction unmatched. This CDR3 has 15 residues. In germline, CDR1 is SGHTA, CDR2 FQGNSA.